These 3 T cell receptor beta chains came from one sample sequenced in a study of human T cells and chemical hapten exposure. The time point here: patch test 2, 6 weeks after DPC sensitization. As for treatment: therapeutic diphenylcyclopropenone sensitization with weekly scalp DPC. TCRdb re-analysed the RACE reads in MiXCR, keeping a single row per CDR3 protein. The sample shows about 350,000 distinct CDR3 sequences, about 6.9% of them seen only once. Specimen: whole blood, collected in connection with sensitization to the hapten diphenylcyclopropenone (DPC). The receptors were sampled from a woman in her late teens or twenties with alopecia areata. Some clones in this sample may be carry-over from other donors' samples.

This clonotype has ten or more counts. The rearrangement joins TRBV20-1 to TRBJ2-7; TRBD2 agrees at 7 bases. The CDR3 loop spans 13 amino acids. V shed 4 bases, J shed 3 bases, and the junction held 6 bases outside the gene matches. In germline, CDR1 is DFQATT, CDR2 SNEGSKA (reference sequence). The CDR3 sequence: CSANGLVVYEQYF. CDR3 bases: TGCAGTGCTAACGGACTAGTCGTCTACGAGCAGTACTTC.

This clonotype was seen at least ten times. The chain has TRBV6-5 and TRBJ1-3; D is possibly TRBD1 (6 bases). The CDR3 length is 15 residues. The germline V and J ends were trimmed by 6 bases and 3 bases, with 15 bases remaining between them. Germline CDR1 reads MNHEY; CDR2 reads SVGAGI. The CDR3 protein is CASSREQGRGNTIYF. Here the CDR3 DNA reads TGTGCCAGCAGCCGAGAACAGGGTCGTGGAAACACCATATATTTT.

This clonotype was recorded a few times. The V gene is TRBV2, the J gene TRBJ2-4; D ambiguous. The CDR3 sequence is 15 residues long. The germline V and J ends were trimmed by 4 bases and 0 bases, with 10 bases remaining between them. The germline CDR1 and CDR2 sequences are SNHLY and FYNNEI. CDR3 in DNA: TGTGCCAGCAGTGCAAGATTGGTAGCCAAAAACATTCAGTACTTC. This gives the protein CASSARLVAKNIQYF.